This TCR beta chain was obtained from a study of CD4 T cells in relation to SARS-CoV-2 and coronaviruses. Unexposed donor CD4+ T cells date from about 2011-2018, before the COVID-19 pandemic. Isolation of CD4+ T cells took place after approximately eleven days in culture. Remarks on this clone: Its matching antigen is unknown.

Repertoires were generated with immunoSEQ multiplex PCR, while TCRdb's copy carries only in-frame clones and drops some. The repertoire holds around 11,000 clones, with over 70% as singletons. CDR3 length equals 14 residues. CDR1 and CDR2 from the germline V gene are SQVTM and ANQGSEA. Trimming pared 0 bases from V and 1 base from J, leaving 10 bases between. This receptor was obtained from a human donor in good health. Sequencing used CD4+ T cells from PBMCs, cultured in vitro. The rearrangement uses TRBV29-1 and TRBJ2-7; TRBD2 might be the D (6 bases). The CDR3 DNA follows: TGCAGCGTTGAAGATCGCAGCGGGTCCTACGAGCAGTACTTC. This codes for CSVEDRSGSYEQYF.